Shown below are 14 T cell receptor beta chains from a single sample sequenced in a study of memory CD4+ T cells and cytomegalovirus serostatus. The sort gate was single viable CD3+CD4+CD8-CD45RO+ cells for memory CD4+ T cells. This table comes from immunoSEQ multiplex PCR, and its TCRdb copy is limited to in-frame clones, with some not included. The sample records about 52,000 clones, approximately 80% being singletons. Sequenced material: memory CD4+ T cells from blood. These receptors originate from an adult in good health and CMV-seropositive.

The chain uses TRBV28 and TRBJ2-7; 9 bases agree with TRBD1. The CDR3 is 14 amino acids. Unmatched junction bases numbered 8, after V lost 6 bases and J lost 5 bases. Germline V gives CDR1 MDHEN, CDR2 SYDVKM. This CDR3 is CASRPGTGTHEQYF. CDR3 DNA sequence: TGTGCCAGCAGACCCGGGACAGGGACCCACGAGCAGTACTTC.

The table lists this clone with a count of one. This rearrangement joins TRBV5-4 to TRBJ2-2; D remains unclear. Germline V gene lookup returns CDR1 SGHNT and CDR2 YYREEE (reference sequence). The CDR3 has 14 residues. V lost 0 bases and J 4 bases, leaving 7 bases between the germline ends. The CDR3 here is CASSLAGVTGELFF. The CDR3 region has the DNA TGTGCCAGCAGCTTGGCTGGTGTCACCGGGGAGCTGTTTTTT. The entire variable domain, with the rest obtained from reference TRBV5-4 and TRBJ2-2, is as follows: ETGVTQSPTHLIKTRGQQVTLRCSSQSGHNTVSWYQQALGQGPQFIFQYYREEENGRGNFPPRFSGLQFPNYSSELNVNALELDDSALYLCASSLAGVTGELFFGEGSRLTVL.

This rearrangement joins TRBV11-2 to TRBJ2-1; D may correspond to TRBD1 or TRBD2 (5 bases each). CDR1 and CDR2 from the germline V gene are SGHAT and FQNNGV. This CDR3 has 13 residues. V lost 1 base to trimming and J lost 10 bases, with 11 bases between them. The CDR3 DNA reads as TGTGCCAGCAGCTTAGGCTGGGGGTCGGAGCAGTTCTTC. Residues: CASSLGWGSEQFF.

This chain joins TRBV6-1 and TRBJ1-3; the D gene is possibly TRBD1 (6 bases). V dropped 2 bases and J dropped 8 bases, with 10 bases sitting between them. The CDR3 consists of 13 residues. The germline gives CDR1 MNHNS, CDR2 SASEGT. The CDR3 protein is CASSEQGGYTIYF. The DNA for the CDR3 is TGTGCCAGCAGTGAACAAGGGGGTTACACCATATATTTT.

The V and J genes are TRBV6-5 and TRBJ1-6; 8 bases fit TRBD1. CDR3 length: 15 residues. V trimming: 4 bases; J trimming: 7 bases; junction bases outside the gene matches: 6. Germline V lookup: CDR1 MNHEY, CDR2 SVGAGI. CDR3 residues: CASSSPTGENSPLHF. The CDR3 DNA reads as TGTGCCAGCAGTTCCCCGACAGGGGAGAATTCACCCCTCCACTTT.

The chain recombines TRBV4-1 with TRBJ2-4; TRBD1 matches at 8 bases. CDR1 is MGHRA and CDR2 is YSYEKL in the germline V gene. V shed 4 bases and J 4 bases; nucleotides not matched to a gene: 6. This CDR3 contains 15 residues. The CDR3 nucleotides read TGCGCCAGCAGCCCAAAGGACAGGGAGAAAAACATTCAGTACTTC. It yields the protein CASSPKDREKNIQYF.

The V gene is TRBV25-1, the J gene TRBJ2-1, with TRBD1 as a possible D gene (6 bases). CDR3 size: 14 residues. Germline V gene sequence: CDR1 MGHDK, CDR2 SYGVNS. Trimming pared 7 bases from V and 3 bases from J, leaving 13 bases between. CDR3 bases: TGTGCCAGCAACCCAGGGGTAGGCTACAATGAGCAGTTCTTC. As protein: CASNPGVGYNEQFF.

V gene TRBV6-5 combines with J gene TRBJ1-5; D may be TRBD1 (5 bases). Germline-derived CDR1 and CDR2 are MNHEY and SVGAGI. V dropped 5 bases and J dropped 4 bases, with 9 bases sitting between them. The CDR3 consists of 13 residues. The CDR3 spells CASSGAQNQPQHF. The CDR3 DNA follows: TGTGCCAGCAGTGGGGCGCAGAATCAGCCCCAGCATTTT.

The rearrangement joins TRBV19 to TRBJ2-5, with 8 bases matching TRBD2. The CDR3 sequence is 13 residues long. J lost 5 bases, V lost 5 bases, and 4 bases had no gene match. Germline V CDR1 and CDR2: LNHDA, SQIVND (reference sequence). The CDR3 loop reads CASSFQRGETQYF. CDR3 bases: TGTGCCAGTAGTTTCCAGCGGGGGGAGACCCAGTACTTC.

Relative to its sample, this clone is medium-sized. The genes are TRBV14 and TRBJ1-6; D is unresolved. Per the germline V gene, CDR1 is SGHDN and CDR2 is FVKESK. The CDR3 covers 13 residues. The ends were cut back, 1 base at V and 7 bases at J, with 5 bases in the middle. CDR3 sequence (DNA): TGTGCCAGCAGCCAAGCCCTAAATTCACCCCTCCACTTT. It yields the protein CASSQALNSPLHF.

This chain connects TRBV29-1 to TRBJ2-3; 10 bases align to TRBD1. CDR3 size: 12 residues. V gave up 5 bases and J gave up 6 bases; unmatched junction bases: 2. Per the germline V gene, CDR1 is SQVTM and CDR2 is ANQGSEA. The CDR3 nucleotides read TGCAGCGTTCGGACAGGGGGGGATACGCAGTATTTT. It is translated as CSVRTGGDTQYF.

The chain joins TRBV18 to TRBJ1-1; D ambiguous. Deletions cut 0 bases from V and 1 base from J, with 9 bases between. The CDR3 is made up of 15 amino acids. Germline V lookup: CDR1 KGHSH, CDR2 LQKENI. The CDR3, as DNA: TGTGCCAGCTCACCACCTGGCCGGAGGAACACTGAAGCTTTCTTT. Residues: CASSPPGRRNTEAFF. The whole variable domain, remainder taken from reference TRBV18 and TRBJ1-1, is NAGVMQNPRHLVRRRGQEARLRCSPMKGHSHVYWYRQLPEEGLKFMVYLQKENIIDESGMPKERFSAEFPKEGPSILRIQQVVRGDSAAYFCASSPPGRRNTEAFFGQGTRLTVV.

The J gene is TRBJ2-1, the V gene TRBV4-1; 8 nucleotides align to TRBD2. Germline loops: CDR1 MGHRA, CDR2 YSYEKL. V shed 0 bases and J 8 bases; nucleotides not matched to a gene: 12. This CDR3 is built from 17 residues. This CDR3 is CASSQDPGGGLAYEQFF. The DNA of the CDR3 is TGCGCCAGCAGCCAAGATCCAGGAGGTGGACTAGCCTATGAGCAGTTCTTC.

The chain carries TRBV25-1 and TRBJ2-1; TRBD1 matches at 9 bases. This CDR3 region has 14 residues. Germline assignment: CDR1 MGHDK and CDR2 SYGVNS. Unmatched junction bases numbered 5, after V lost 4 bases and J lost 7 bases. The CDR3 DNA reads TGTGCCAGCAGTGTACAACAGGGGGCGAATGAGCAGTTCTTC. Amino acids: CASSVQQGANEQFF.